Following are 26 T cell receptor beta chains from one sample sequenced in a study of cytotoxic CD8 clonotypes in ibrutinib-treated CLL. Libraries were prepared by immunoSEQ multiplex PCR; TCRdb keeps only in-frame clonotypes and omits some of them. The sample contains 130,000 or so clones, roughly 88% of which appear only once. Source: PBMCs, taken after 24 months of ibrutinib treatment. The receptor source for this set is a human donor with chronic lymphocytic leukemia.

The V gene is TRBV9, the J gene TRBJ2-1; 9 bases are shared with TRBD2. In germline, CDR1 is SGDLS, CDR2 YYNGEE. The CDR3 totals 15 residues. V shed 4 bases, J shed 6 bases, and the junction held 8 bases outside the gene matches. This chain's CDR3 is CASSLQGGRGNEQFF. In DNA form, the CDR3 reads TGTGCCAGCAGCCTCCAGGGCGGGAGGGGCAATGAGCAGTTCTTC.

J is TRBJ1-5 and V is TRBV4-2; D is possibly TRBD1 (6 bases). CDR1 and CDR2 from the germline V gene are LGHNA and YNFKEQ. The V and J ends lost 3 bases and 0 bases respectively, with 15 bases between them. This CDR3 is 17 amino acids long. CDR3 nucleotides: TGTGCCAGCAGCCACCGACAGGACAGTTATAGCAATCAGCCCCAGCATTTT. It yields the protein CASSHRQDSYSNQPQHF.

The chain employs TRBV5-5 and TRBJ1-1; D is perhaps TRBD1 (5 bases). The CDR3 contains 13 residues. Trimming took off 0 bases at V and 3 bases at J, with 6 bases between the two ends. The germline CDR1 and CDR2 sequences are SGHKS and YYEKEE (reference sequence). The CDR3 sequence: CASSLAGYTEAFF. Written as DNA, the CDR3 is TGTGCCAGCAGCTTGGCAGGGTACACTGAAGCTTTCTTT.

The chain carries TRBV28 and TRBJ2-7, with TRBD2 identical over 7 bases. The CDR3 runs to 14 residues. V dropped 5 bases and J dropped 5; count of bases not matched to a gene: 9. Per germline, CDR1 MDHEN and CDR2 SYDVKM. CDR3 bases: TGTGCCAGCAGTCTCGGGGGGAAGAGCCACGAGCAGTACTTC. Encoded protein: CASSLGGKSHEQYF.

V usage is TRBV9 and J usage is TRBJ2-7; a possible D gene is TRBD1 (5 bases). The CDR3 covers 12 residues. In germline, CDR1 is SGDLS, CDR2 YYNGEE. V gave up 4 bases and J gave up 3 bases, with 8 bases separating them. The CDR3 is CASSSDSYEQYF. The CDR3 region has the DNA TGTGCCAGCAGCAGTGACAGCTACGAGCAGTACTTC.

This chain joins TRBV21-1 and TRBJ1-1; whether TRBD1, the table's D call, matches the DNA was not checked. TRBV21-1 is listed as a pseudogene. This CDR3 region has 16 residues. The CDR3 DNA reads TGTGCCAGCAGCAAAGAGGAGACAGGGGGGGGTACTGAAGCTTTCTTT. It yields the protein CASSKEETGGGTEAFF.

This rearrangement joins TRBV7-2 to TRBJ2-4; 15 positions agree with TRBD2. V gave up 4 bases and J gave up 7 bases; unmatched junction bases: 2. CDR1 SGHTA and CDR2 FQGNSA come from the germline V gene. This CDR3 is built from 15 residues. CDR3 DNA: TGTGCCAGCAGCTCCGGACTAGCGGGGGGGAACATTCAGTACTTC. Amino acid sequence: CASSSGLAGGNIQYF.

J is TRBJ2-7 and V is TRBV28; the D is unclear. The germline CDR1 and CDR2 sequences are MDHEN and SYDVKM. The germline V and J ends were trimmed by 10 bases and 2 bases, with 9 bases remaining between them. The CDR3 totals 11 residues. CDR3 protein: CATSRPYEQYF. CDR3 sequence (DNA): TGTGCCACCTCAAGGCCCTACGAGCAGTACTTC.

The chain links TRBV9 to TRBJ1-1; D gene ambiguous. Trimming pared 4 bases from V and 5 bases from J, leaving 12 bases between. Germline V gives CDR1 SGDLS, CDR2 YYNGEE. CDR3 length: 13 residues. The CDR3 DNA reads as TGTGCCAGCAGCTCGGACGCGGGGACTGAAGCTTTCTTT. This codes for CASSSDAGTEAFF.

The chain is built from TRBV5-4 and TRBJ2-3, with D hard to call. This CDR3 has 13 residues. Between the trimmed V and J ends, which lost 2 bases and 2 bases, there was a span of 6 bases. From germline, CDR1 is SGHNT and CDR2 YYREEE (reference sequence). CDR3 residues: CASSFQYTDTQYF. CDR3 bases: TGTGCCAGCAGCTTTCAGTACACAGATACGCAGTATTTT.

This rearrangement joins TRBV10-1 to TRBJ1-2, with D possibly being TRBD1 (5 bases). Looked up from germline, CDR1 is WNHNN and CDR2 is SYGVQD (reference sequence). CDR3 length: 13 amino acids. Trimming left V 5 bases short and J 4 bases short, with 11 bases between. In DNA, the CDR3 is TGCGCCAGCAGTCCGGGGACCTCCTATGGCTACACCTTC. This translates into CASSPGTSYGYTF.

V and J are TRBV29-1 and TRBJ2-1, with 9 positions matching TRBD2. V gave up 2 bases and J gave up 6 bases; unmatched junction bases: 5. Per the germline V gene, CDR1 is SQVTM and CDR2 is ANQGSEA. CDR3 length: 14 residues. The CDR3 DNA reads TGCAGCGTTGAATCTGGACTAGCGCCCAATGAGCAGTTCTTC. Translated, it gives CSVESGLAPNEQFF.

For the CDR3, the DNA is TGTGCCAGCAGCCAAGCCCGGGAACTAGGCAATCAGCCCCAGCATTTT. Translating gives CASSQARELGNQPQHF. This sequence joins TRBV4-2 and TRBJ1-5; unclear D gene. V was shortened by 1 base and J by 2 bases, with 12 bases between the two germline ends. The germline V gene encodes CDR1 LGHNA and CDR2 YNFKEQ. The CDR3 extends over 16 amino acids.

This clone has only one observation. This chain joins TRBV5-8 and TRBJ1-3; D gene ambiguous. This CDR3 is 16 amino acids long. Germline V gives CDR1 SGHTS, CDR2 YDEGEE. The V gene lost 1 base and the J gene lost 1 base, with 12 bases spanning the gap. The CDR3 region is CASSLLIQQSGNTIYF. CDR3 in DNA: TGTGCCAGCAGCTTGCTGATTCAGCAATCTGGAAACACCATATATTTT.

V and J are TRBV2 and TRBJ2-3; 12 nucleotides align to TRBD2. V was pared by 3 bases and J by 4 bases, with 2 bases of the junction left unmatched. Germline assignment: CDR1 SNHLY and CDR2 FYNNEI. This CDR3 is 15 amino acids long. The CDR3 protein is CASSESSGGADTQYF. The CDR3 DNA sequence: TGTGCCAGCAGTGAGTCTAGCGGGGGGGCAGATACGCAGTATTTT. The full variable domain, its missing parts supplied by reference TRBV2 and TRBJ2-3, is EPEVTQTPSHQVTQMGQEVILRCVPISNHLYFYWYRQILGQKVEFLVSFYNNEISEKSEIFDDQFSVERPDGSNFTLKIRSTKLEDSAMYFCASSESSGGADTQYFGPGTRLTVL.

The chain is built from TRBV19 and TRBJ2-3, with 10 bases aligning to TRBD1. The trim removed 3 bases at V and 6 bases at J, leaving 6 bases unmatched. The CDR3 is 15 residues long. The germline CDR1 and CDR2 sequences are LNHDA and SQIVND (reference sequence). CDR3 residues: CASSIRTGGGDTQYF. The CDR3 coding sequence is TGTGCCAGTAGTATTCGGACAGGGGGAGGGGATACGCAGTATTTT.

The chain recombines TRBV19 with TRBJ1-1, with D hard to call. Germline lookup yields CDR1 LNHDA and CDR2 SQIVND (reference sequence). CDR3 size: 13 residues. V gave up 6 bases and J gave up 0 bases, with 8 bases separating them. The CDR3 DNA follows: TGTGCCAGTAGAGTGGCTGTGAACACTGAAGCTTTCTTT. Protein product: CASRVAVNTEAFF.

The chain is built from TRBV19 and TRBJ1-2, with 9 bases aligning to TRBD1. CDR1 LNHDA and CDR2 SQIVND come from the germline V gene (reference sequence). Unmatched junction bases numbered 6, after V lost 6 bases and J lost 4 bases. The length of the CDR3 is 14 residues. The CDR3 coding sequence is TGTGCCAGTAGACTTGAGGGACAGGGCTATGGCTACACCTTC. It specifies CASRLEGQGYGYTF.

The rearrangement uses TRBV6-5 and TRBJ2-5, with a tentative D call TRBD2 (6 bases). Judging by the DNA end, TRBJ2-7 fits better; the J call may be wrong. This CDR3 region has 14 residues. Per the germline V gene, CDR1 is MNHEY and CDR2 is SVGAGI. The CDR3 loop is CASSYGGNSYEQYF. CDR3 DNA: TGTGCCAGCAGTTACGGCGGGAACTCCTACGAGCAGTACTTC.

This sequence joins TRBV2 and TRBJ2-1; either TRBD1 or TRBD2 may supply D (7 bases each). The V and J ends lost 8 bases and 10 bases respectively, with 18 bases between them. Germline loops: CDR1 SNHLY, CDR2 FYNNEI. The CDR3 is 13 residues long. CDR3 in amino acids: CASRGDSHYEQFF. CDR3 DNA sequence: TGTGCCAGCCGGGGGGACAGCCACTACGAGCAGTTCTTC.

The CDR3 bases are TGCGCCAGCAGCCAGGCCATACGGGGGGGGTTCGCAGATACGCAGTATTTT. Its translation: CASSQAIRGGFADTQYF. The J gene is TRBJ2-3, the V gene TRBV4-3; TRBD2 aligns across 8 bases. This CDR3 is 17 amino acids long. Per the germline V gene, CDR1 is LGHNA and CDR2 is YSLEER. V was clipped by 3 bases and J by 4 bases; unmatched bases: 12.

The chain is built from TRBV6-5 and TRBJ2-1; TRBD1 might be the D (5 bases). CDR3 length: 14 residues. Trimming removed 7 bases at V and 0 bases at J, with 10 bases between. Germline CDR1 MNHEY, CDR2 SVGAGI. CDR3 bases: TGTGCCAGCACCCCAGACAGCTCCTACAATGAGCAGTTCTTC. It encodes CASTPDSSYNEQFF.

This clone was found a few times. Sequence at one end of the junction differs from germline and may be a read error. V is TRBV11-2 and J is TRBJ1-2, with D unclear. The CDR3 runs 12 residues. CDR1 is SGHAT, CDR2 FQNNGV, per germline. The chain's CDR3 is CASSSTKYGYTF. In DNA form, the CDR3 reads TGTGCCAGCAGCTCCACTAAATATGGCTACACCTTC.

The chain is built from TRBV5-4 and TRBJ1-2; 7 nucleotides align to TRBD1. CDR3 length: 13 residues. The V gene's germline CDR1 is SGHNT and CDR2 YYREEE (reference sequence). J was trimmed by 1 base and V by 8 bases; bases with no gene match: 5. CDR3 sequence: CASIDRDNYGYTF. In DNA form, the CDR3 reads TGTGCCAGTATAGACAGGGATAACTATGGCTACACCTTC.

The CDR3, as DNA: TGTGCCAGCAGCTCCCACCTCGGGGCTAACTATGGCTACACCTTC. It encodes CASSSHLGANYGYTF. The chain carries TRBV9 and TRBJ1-2; no clear D. The CDR3 length is 15 residues. Trimming pared 4 bases from V and 0 bases from J, leaving 13 bases between. Per the germline V gene, CDR1 is SGDLS and CDR2 is YYNGEE.

Written as DNA, the CDR3 is TGTCTATCTCCCACAGGGGCCGATAATGAAAAACTGTTTTTT. It codes for CLSPTGADNEKLFF. This chain uses TRBV28 with TRBJ1-4; 7 bases match TRBD1. Germline loops: CDR1 MDHEN, CDR2 SYDVKM. This CDR3 is built from 14 residues.